Presented here are 21 T cell receptor beta chains from one specimen sequenced in a study of T cells in Graves' hyperthyroidism and ophthalmopathy. Researchers took RNA transcripts and amplified the TCR beta CDR3 regions from them. Using the HTBI primer set, a first-round RT-PCR was run on the TCR CDR3. TCRdb re-analysed the multiplex PCR reads in MiXCR, keeping a single row per CDR3 protein. The sample lists 300,000 to 400,000 distinct CDR3 sequences; around 20% were seen once. The sequenced material came from blood. These receptors originate from a woman aged 50 to 60 with Graves' hyperthyroidism.

With respect to this clonotype: This likely comes from a read error, as the CDR3 has no conserved phenylalanine or tryptophan at its end. This sequence joins TRBV7-6 and TRBJ2-7; 9 nucleotides align to TRBD1. Unmatched junction bases numbered 3, after V lost 5 bases and J lost 1 base. Germline CDR1 reads SGHVS; CDR2 reads FNYEAQ. The CDR3 is 14 residues long. The CDR3 reads CASSPTGGSYEQYS. The CDR3 coding sequence is TGTGCCAGCAGCCCGACAGGGGGGTCCTACGAGCAGTACTCC.

The chain uses TRBV10-3 and TRBJ1-6; 7 bases are a match to TRBD1. V gave up 4 bases and J gave up 5 bases; unmatched junction bases: 2. Germline values: CDR1 ENHRY, CDR2 SYGVKD. This CDR3 is 14 amino acids long. This CDR3 is CAISAGQNNSPLHF. The DNA for the CDR3 is TGTGCCATCAGTGCGGGACAGAATAATTCACCCCTCCACTTT.

This clonotype occurred many times. The gene calls are TRBV2 and TRBJ2-5, with 7 nucleotides matching TRBD2. From germline, CDR1 is SNHLY and CDR2 FYNNEI. The CDR3 length is 12 residues. The trim removed 6 bases at V and 5 bases at J, leaving 3 bases unmatched. The CDR3: CASRTSSETQYF. CDR3 nucleotide sequence: TGTGCCAGCAGGACTAGCTCGGAGACCCAGTACTTC.

The chain employs TRBV6-9 and TRBJ1-5; D not certain. The CDR3 loop spans 15 amino acids. Germline V gene lookup returns CDR1 MNHGY and CDR2 SVAAGI. Trimming removed 6 bases from V and 5 bases from J, with 17 bases in between. This CDR3 is CASSFRGITDQPQHF. The CDR3 DNA reads TGTGCCAGCAGCTTTCGAGGAATCACGGATCAGCCCCAGCATTTT.

This rearrangement joins TRBV18 to TRBJ1-5, with D perhaps TRBD1 (5 bases). The ends were cut back, 7 bases at V and 6 bases at J, with 13 bases in the middle. Germline-derived CDR1 and CDR2 are KGHSH and LQKENI. The CDR3 runs to 13 residues. The CDR3 protein is CASLEGLSQPQHF. CDR3 sequence (DNA): TGTGCCAGCTTGGAGGGGCTCAGTCAGCCCCAGCATTTT.

This clonotype came up many times. CDR3 loop: CASSLALAGGSAQYF. CDR3 DNA: TGTGCCAGCAGCTTAGCACTAGCGGGGGGGTCGGCGCAGTATTTT. The rearrangement links TRBV7-8 to TRBJ2-3; TRBD2 agrees at 13 bases. The length of the CDR3 is 15 residues. Germline loops: CDR1 SGHVS, CDR2 FQNEAQ. Unmatched junction bases numbered 4, after V lost 0 bases and J lost 10 bases.

This clonotype has at least ten counts. V is TRBV6-2 or TRBV6-3 and J is TRBJ2-1; 15 bases are shared with TRBD2. V lost 5 bases to trimming and J lost 4 bases; unmatched junction nucleotides: 3. Germline CDR1 MNHEY, CDR2 SVGEGT. The CDR3 sequence is 16 residues long. In DNA, the CDR3 is TGTGCCAGCAGTCCGGGACTAGCGGGAGGTTACAATGAGCAGTTCTTC. Amino acid sequence: CASSPGLAGGYNEQFF.

As concerns this clonotype: Since a much larger clone is just one base distant, this may be a read error. The V gene is TRBV20-1, the J gene TRBJ1-2, with no clear D. V lost 5 bases to trimming and J lost 3 bases, with 7 bases between them. The V gene's germline CDR1 is DFQATT and CDR2 SNEGSKA (reference sequence). The CDR3 sequence is 11 residues long. The CDR3 region has the DNA TGCAGTGCTTCTATAGACTATGGCTACACCTTC. Its translation: CSASIDYGYTF.

Turning to this clonotype: One junction end does not reproduce the germline sequence, and a read error may be involved. This chain links TRBV12-5 with TRBJ2-1; no clear D gene. This CDR3 is built from 15 residues. Germline CDR1 and CDR2: LGHNT and FRNRAP. The CDR3 protein is CASGSQRGSYNEQFF. The CDR3 DNA reads TGTGCTAGTGGATCTCAGCGTGGCTCCTACAATGAGCAGTTCTTT.

J is TRBJ1-2 and V is TRBV6-1; possibly TRBD1 for D (6 bases). This CDR3 is 14 amino acids long. The V gene's germline CDR1 is MNHNS and CDR2 SASEGT. V lost 6 bases and J 4 bases, leaving 15 bases between the germline ends. The CDR3 DNA sequence: TGTGCCAGCAGAGAGACAGGCGGTCGCTATGGCTACACCTTC. It codes for CASRETGGRYGYTF.

J is TRBJ2-7 and V is TRBV6-5; 9 nucleotides align to TRBD1. The trim removed 2 bases at V and 3 bases at J, leaving 8 bases unmatched. There are 16 residues in the CDR3. The germline gives CDR1 MNHEY, CDR2 SVGAGI. The CDR3 reads CASSYGRDRVIYEQYF. The CDR3 region has the DNA TGTGCCAGCAGTTACGGCCGGGACAGGGTCATCTACGAGCAGTACTTC.

This clonotype was counted many times. The chain uses TRBV6-2 or TRBV6-3 and TRBJ2-2, with D hard to call. Germline lookup yields CDR1 MNHEY and CDR2 SVGEGT. This CDR3 contains 12 residues. Trimming pared 2 bases from V and 6 bases from J, leaving 4 bases between. This CDR3 reads CASSYTAGELFF. For the CDR3, the DNA is TGTGCCAGCAGTTACACAGCCGGGGAGCTGTTTTTT.

This clonotype was seen at least ten times. This rearrangement joins TRBV12-3 or TRBV12-4 to TRBJ1-2; a weak D match, TRBD1 (5 bases). This CDR3 contains 13 residues. V was trimmed by 6 bases and J by 6 bases, leaving 14 bases between them. DNA of the CDR3: TGTGCCAGCAGACCGCCGGGGGAAGATGGCTACACCTTC. Translating it yields CASRPPGEDGYTF.

This clonotype was counted between two and nine times. This chain links TRBV19 with TRBJ2-2, with 7 bases fitting TRBD2. Germline CDR1 LNHDA, CDR2 SQIVND (reference sequence). The V gene end was trimmed by 5 bases and the J gene end by 2 bases; junction bases not matched to a gene: 5. The CDR3 is 15 residues long. CDR3 DNA: TGTGCCAGTAGTGTCGGGACTACTAACACCGGGGAGCTGTTTTTT. It is translated as CASSVGTTNTGELFF.

The chain recombines TRBV29-1 with TRBJ2-5; tentatively, D is TRBD2 (7 bases). The V gene lost 5 bases and the J gene lost 5 bases, with 21 bases spanning the gap. Germline CDR1 is SQVTM and CDR2 is ANQGSEA. The CDR3 sequence is 15 residues long. Here the CDR3 DNA reads TGCAGCGTTATTACGGCGCGGGGGAGGGGGGAGACCCAGTACTTC. It translates to CSVITARGRGETQYF.

This clonotype occurred many times. The J gene is TRBJ2-2, the V gene TRBV5-1; D gene ambiguous. The V gene's germline CDR1 is SGHRS and CDR2 YFSETQ. The CDR3 consists of 12 residues. Trimming removed 4 bases from V and 10 bases from J, with 11 bases in between. The CDR3 DNA sequence: TGCGCCAGCAGCCCACCCAGTTCGGAGCTGTTTTTT. It encodes CASSPPSSELFF.

This clonotype was found many times. This rearrangement joins TRBV28 to TRBJ2-2; D unclear. Per the germline V gene, CDR1 is MDHEN and CDR2 is SYDVKM. The CDR3 runs 12 residues. The V gene lost 5 bases and the J gene lost 5 bases, with 6 bases spanning the gap. This chain's CDR3 is CASSLRTGELFF. CDR3 nucleotide sequence: TGTGCCAGCAGTCTGCGTACCGGGGAGCTGTTTTTT.

This clonotype was counted ten times or more. The chain couples TRBV5-1 to TRBJ2-7, with 14 bases fitting TRBD2. V trimming: 0 bases; J trimming: 2 bases; junction bases outside the gene matches: 1. The CDR3 sequence is 16 residues long. CDR1 is SGHRS, CDR2 YFSETQ, per germline. CDR3 loop: CASSLGTSGRTYEQYF. The DNA of the CDR3 is TGCGCCAGCAGCTTGGGGACTAGCGGGAGGACCTACGAGCAGTACTTC. Filled out from reference TRBV5-1 and TRBJ2-7, the complete variable domain reads KAGVTQTPRYLIKTRGQQVTLSCSPISGHRSVSWYQQTPGQGLQFLFEYFSETQRNKGNFPGRFSGRQFSNSRSEMNVSTLELGDSALYLCASSLGTSGRTYEQYFGPGTRLTVT.

This clonotype was detected many times. This chain joins TRBV11-1 and TRBJ2-1; D not certain. Trimming took 2 bases from V and 2 from J, leaving 10 bases between them. This CDR3 spans 15 amino acids. In germline, CDR1 is SGHAT, CDR2 FQDESV (reference sequence). This chain's CDR3 is CASSLSDGPYNEQFF. In nucleotides, the CDR3 is TGTGCCAGCAGCTTATCGGACGGACCCTACAATGAGCAGTTCTTC.

This clonotype was detected ten times or more. The rearrangement uses TRBV27 and TRBJ2-3; the match to TRBD1 covers 8 bases. The germline gives CDR1 MNHEY, CDR2 SMNVEV (reference sequence). Trimming at V came to 5 bases and at J to 6 bases, leaving 16 bases not matched to a gene. This CDR3 region has 17 residues. DNA of the CDR3: TGTGCCAGCAGTCCCCGGACAGGGATAACCGATTGGGATACGCAGTATTTT. Protein product: CASSPRTGITDWDTQYF.

This clonotype was counted ten times or more. The chain has TRBV18 and TRBJ2-3; D is undetermined. The germline V gene encodes CDR1 KGHSH and CDR2 LQKENI. This CDR3 region has 13 residues. V was trimmed by 3 bases and J by 7 bases, leaving 11 bases between them. This CDR3 is CASSPREKHTQYF. The DNA for the CDR3 is TGTGCCAGCTCACCTAGAGAAAAGCATACGCAGTATTTT.